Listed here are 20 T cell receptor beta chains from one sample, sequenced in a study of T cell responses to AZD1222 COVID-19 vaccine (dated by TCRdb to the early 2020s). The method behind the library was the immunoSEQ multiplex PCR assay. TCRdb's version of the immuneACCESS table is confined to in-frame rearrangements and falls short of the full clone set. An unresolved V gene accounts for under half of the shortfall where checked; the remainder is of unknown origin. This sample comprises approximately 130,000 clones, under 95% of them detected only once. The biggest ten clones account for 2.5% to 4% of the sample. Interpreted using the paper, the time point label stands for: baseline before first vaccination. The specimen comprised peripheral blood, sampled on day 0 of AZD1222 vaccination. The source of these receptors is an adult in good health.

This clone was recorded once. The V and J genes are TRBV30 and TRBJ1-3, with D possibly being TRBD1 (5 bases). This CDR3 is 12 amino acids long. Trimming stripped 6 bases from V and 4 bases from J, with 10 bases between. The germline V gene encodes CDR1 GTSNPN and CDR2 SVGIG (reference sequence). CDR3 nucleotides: TGTGCCTGCATGGGGGTCGGAAACACCATATATTTT. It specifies CACMGVGNTIYF.

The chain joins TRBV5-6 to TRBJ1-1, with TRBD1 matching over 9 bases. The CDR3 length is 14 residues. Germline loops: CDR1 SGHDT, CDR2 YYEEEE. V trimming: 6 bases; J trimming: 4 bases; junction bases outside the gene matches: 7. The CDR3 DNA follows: TGTGCCAGCATCAGGGACAGGGCGGGCACTGAAGCTTTCTTT. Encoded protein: CASIRDRAGTEAFF.

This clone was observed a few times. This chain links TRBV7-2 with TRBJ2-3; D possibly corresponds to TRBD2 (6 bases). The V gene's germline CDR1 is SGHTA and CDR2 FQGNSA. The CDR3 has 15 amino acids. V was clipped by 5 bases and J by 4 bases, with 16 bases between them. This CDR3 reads CASSADGSEADTQYF. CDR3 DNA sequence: TGTGCCAGCAGCGCGGACGGGAGCGAGGCAGATACGCAGTATTTT.

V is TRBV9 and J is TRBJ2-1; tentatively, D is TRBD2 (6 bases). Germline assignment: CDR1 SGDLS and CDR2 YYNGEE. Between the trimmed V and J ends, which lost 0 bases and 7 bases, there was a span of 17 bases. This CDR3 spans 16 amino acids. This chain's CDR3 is CASSVVPSVTGNEQFF. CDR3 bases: TGTGCCAGCAGCGTAGTTCCTAGCGTGACGGGGAATGAGCAGTTCTTC.

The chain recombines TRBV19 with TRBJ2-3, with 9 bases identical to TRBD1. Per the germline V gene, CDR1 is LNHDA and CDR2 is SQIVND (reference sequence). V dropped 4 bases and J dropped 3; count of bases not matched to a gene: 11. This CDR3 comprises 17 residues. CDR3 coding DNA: TGTGCCAGTAGTACTCCCCTGGGACAGGGTCGGACAGATACGCAGTATTTT. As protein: CASSTPLGQGRTDTQYF.

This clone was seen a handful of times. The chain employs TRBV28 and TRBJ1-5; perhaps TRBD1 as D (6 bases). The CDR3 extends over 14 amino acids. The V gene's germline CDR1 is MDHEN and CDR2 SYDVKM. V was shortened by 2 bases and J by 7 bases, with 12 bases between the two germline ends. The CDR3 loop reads CASSLMRGHQPQHF. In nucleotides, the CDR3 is TGTGCCAGCAGTTTAATGCGGGGGCACCAGCCCCAGCATTTT. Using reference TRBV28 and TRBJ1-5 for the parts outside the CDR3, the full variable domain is DVKVTQSSRYLVKRTGEKVFLECVQDMDHENMFWYRQDPGLGLRLIYFSYDVKMKEKGDIPEGYSVSREKKERFSLILESASTNQTSMYLCASSLMRGHQPQHFGDGTRLSIL.

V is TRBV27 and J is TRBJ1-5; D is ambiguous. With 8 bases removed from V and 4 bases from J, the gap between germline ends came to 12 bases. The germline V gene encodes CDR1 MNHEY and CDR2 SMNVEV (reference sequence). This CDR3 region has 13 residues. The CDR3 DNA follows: TGTGCCAGCCGATACAGCTGGAATCAGCCCCAGCATTTT. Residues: CASRYSWNQPQHF.

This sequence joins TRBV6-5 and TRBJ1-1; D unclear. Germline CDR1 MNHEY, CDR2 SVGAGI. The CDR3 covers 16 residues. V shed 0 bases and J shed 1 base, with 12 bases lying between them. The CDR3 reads CASSYSFSSSNTEAFF. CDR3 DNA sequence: TGTGCCAGCAGTTACTCGTTTTCTTCCTCGAACACTGAAGCTTTCTTT.

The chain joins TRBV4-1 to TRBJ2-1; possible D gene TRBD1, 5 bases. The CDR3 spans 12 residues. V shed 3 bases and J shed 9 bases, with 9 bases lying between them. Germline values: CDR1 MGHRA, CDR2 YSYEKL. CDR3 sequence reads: CASSHLGVEQFF. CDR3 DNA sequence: TGCGCCAGCAGCCACCTAGGGGTTGAGCAGTTCTTC.

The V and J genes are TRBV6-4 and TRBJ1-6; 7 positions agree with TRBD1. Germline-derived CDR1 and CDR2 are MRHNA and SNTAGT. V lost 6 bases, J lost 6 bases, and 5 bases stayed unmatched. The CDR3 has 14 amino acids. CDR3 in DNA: TGTGCCAGCAGCGAACAGGGGCCTAATTCACCCCTCCACTTT. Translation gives CASSEQGPNSPLHF.

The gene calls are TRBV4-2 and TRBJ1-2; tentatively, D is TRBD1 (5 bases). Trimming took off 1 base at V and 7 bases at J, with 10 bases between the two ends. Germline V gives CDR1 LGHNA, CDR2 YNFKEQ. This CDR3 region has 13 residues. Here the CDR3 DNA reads TGTGCCAGCAGCCAAGTTTCCGGGGGTGGCTACACCTTC. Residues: CASSQVSGGGYTF.

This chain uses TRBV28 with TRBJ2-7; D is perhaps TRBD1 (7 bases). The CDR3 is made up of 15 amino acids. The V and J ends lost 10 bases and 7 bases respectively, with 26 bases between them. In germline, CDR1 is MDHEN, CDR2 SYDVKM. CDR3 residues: CATKTSGQRAGEQYF. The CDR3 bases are TGTGCCACAAAAACTTCGGGACAGAGGGCGGGGGAGCAGTACTTC.

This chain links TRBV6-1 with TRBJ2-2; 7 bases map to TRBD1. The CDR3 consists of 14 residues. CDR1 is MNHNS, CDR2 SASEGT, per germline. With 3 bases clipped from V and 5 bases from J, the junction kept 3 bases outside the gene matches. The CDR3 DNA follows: TGTGCCAGCAGTGACAGGGGGTGGACCGGGGAGCTGTTTTTT. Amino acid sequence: CASSDRGWTGELFF.

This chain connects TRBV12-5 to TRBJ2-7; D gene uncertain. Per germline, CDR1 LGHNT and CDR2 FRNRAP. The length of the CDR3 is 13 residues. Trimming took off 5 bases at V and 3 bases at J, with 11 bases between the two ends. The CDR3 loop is CASGRTVRYEQYF. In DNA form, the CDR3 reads TGTGCTAGTGGTCGCACAGTCCGCTACGAGCAGTACTTC.

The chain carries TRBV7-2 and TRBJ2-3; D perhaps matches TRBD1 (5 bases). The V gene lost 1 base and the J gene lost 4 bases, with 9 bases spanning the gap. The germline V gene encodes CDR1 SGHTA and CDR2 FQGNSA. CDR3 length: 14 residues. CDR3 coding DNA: TGTGCCAGCAGCTTAGATGGGGCCTCAGATACGCAGTATTTT. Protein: CASSLDGASDTQYF.

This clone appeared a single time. The CDR3 region has the DNA TGTGCTACTAGCGAACAAGAGACCCAGTACTTC. This encodes CATSEQETQYF. This chain links TRBV7-9 with TRBJ2-5; 7 nucleotides match TRBD2. The germline gives CDR1 SEHNR, CDR2 FQNEAQ (reference sequence). CDR3 length: 11 residues.

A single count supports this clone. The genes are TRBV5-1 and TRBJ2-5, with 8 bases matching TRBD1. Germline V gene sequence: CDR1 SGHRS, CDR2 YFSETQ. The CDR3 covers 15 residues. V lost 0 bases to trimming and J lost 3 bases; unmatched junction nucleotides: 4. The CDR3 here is CASSLAQGAEETQYF. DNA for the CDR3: TGCGCCAGCAGCTTGGCCCAGGGGGCCGAAGAGACCCAGTACTTC.

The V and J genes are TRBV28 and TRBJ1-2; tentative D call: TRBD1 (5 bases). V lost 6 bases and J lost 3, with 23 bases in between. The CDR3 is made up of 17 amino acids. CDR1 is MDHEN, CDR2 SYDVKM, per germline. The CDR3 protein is CASSSQGVSGQYYGYTF. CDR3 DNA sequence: TGTGCCAGCAGCAGCCAAGGGGTTTCGGGGCAGTACTATGGCTACACCTTC.

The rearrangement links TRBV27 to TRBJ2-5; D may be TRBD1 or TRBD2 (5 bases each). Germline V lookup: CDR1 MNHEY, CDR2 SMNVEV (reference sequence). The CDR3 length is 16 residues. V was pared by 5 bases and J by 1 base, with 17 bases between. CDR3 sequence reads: CASSTLGLGAQETQYF. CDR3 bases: TGTGCCAGCAGTACCCTCGGACTCGGGGCCCAAGAGACCCAGTACTTC.

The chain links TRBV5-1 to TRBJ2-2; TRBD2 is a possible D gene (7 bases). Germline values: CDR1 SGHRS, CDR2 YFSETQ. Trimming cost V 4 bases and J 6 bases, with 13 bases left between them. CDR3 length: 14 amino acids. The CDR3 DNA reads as TGCGCCAGCAGCATACAGGGAGGGCCCGGGGAGCTGTTTTTT. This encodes CASSIQGGPGELFF.